This T cell receptor (beta chain) is from a study of CD8 T cells in ankylosing spondylitis. Quantitative molecular-barcoded 5'-RACE generated the TCR beta libraries. TCRdb re-analysed the 5' RACE reads in MiXCR, keeping a single row per CDR3 protein. Of about 750,000 distinct CDR3 sequences listed, 15% to 20% are singletons. Per the germline V gene, CDR1 is SGHAT and CDR2 is FQNNGV. The CDR3 is 17 residues long. The V and J ends lost 1 base and 2 bases respectively, with 15 bases between them. Concerning this clonotype itself: Its antigen is currently unknown.

General study results and limits: From matched ankylosing spondylitis synovial fluid, disease-linked clones were reportedly recovered at significantly enriched levels. Among TCR beta sequences, a motif of roughly 8 highly homologous variants appeared characteristic of ankylosing spondylitis blood.

The clonotype was recovered from a male donor with ankylosing spondylitis. The chain has TRBV11-2 and TRBJ1-5, with TRBD1 as a possible D gene (6 bases). Sequencing input: blood, either unsorted or a sorted T cell fraction (not recorded which). This CDR3 is CASSLGQGGEGNQPQHF. The CDR3, as DNA: TGTGCCAGCAGCTTAGGTCAAGGGGGTGAAGGCAATCAGCCCCAGCATTTT.